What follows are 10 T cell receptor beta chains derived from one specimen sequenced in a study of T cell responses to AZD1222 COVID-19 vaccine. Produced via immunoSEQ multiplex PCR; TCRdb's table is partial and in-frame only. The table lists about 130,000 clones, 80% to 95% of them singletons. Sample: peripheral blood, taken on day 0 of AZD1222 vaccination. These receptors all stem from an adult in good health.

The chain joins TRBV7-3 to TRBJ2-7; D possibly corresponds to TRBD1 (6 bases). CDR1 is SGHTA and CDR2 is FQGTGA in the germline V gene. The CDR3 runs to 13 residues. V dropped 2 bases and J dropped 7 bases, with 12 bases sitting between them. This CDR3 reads CASSLGGLGEQYF. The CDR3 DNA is TGTGCCAGCAGCTTAGGGGGCCTGGGGGAGCAGTACTTC.

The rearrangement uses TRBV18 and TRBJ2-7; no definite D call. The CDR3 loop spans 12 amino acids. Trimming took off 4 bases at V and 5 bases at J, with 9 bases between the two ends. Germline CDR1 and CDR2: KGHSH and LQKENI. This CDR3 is CASSRGVNEQYF. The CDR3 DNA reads TGTGCCAGCTCACGGGGTGTGAACGAGCAGTACTTC.

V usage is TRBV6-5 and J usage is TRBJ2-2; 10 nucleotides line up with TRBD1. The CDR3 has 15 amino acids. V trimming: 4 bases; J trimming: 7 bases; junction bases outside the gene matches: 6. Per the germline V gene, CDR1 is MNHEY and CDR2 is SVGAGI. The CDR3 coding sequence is TGTGCCAGCAGTTTCGGGACAGGGGTTTTCGGGGAGCTGTTTTTT. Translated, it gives CASSFGTGVFGELFF.

As DNA, the CDR3 is TGTGCCAGTAGTATTCTAGCGGGGACTAACAATGAGCAGTTCTTC. Translation gives CASSILAGTNNEQFF. The genes are TRBV19 and TRBJ2-1, with 9 positions matching TRBD2. Germline CDR1 reads LNHDA; CDR2 reads SQIVND (reference sequence). The J segment lost 5 bases and the V segment lost 3 bases, leaving 5 bases of the junction unmatched. The CDR3 totals 15 residues.

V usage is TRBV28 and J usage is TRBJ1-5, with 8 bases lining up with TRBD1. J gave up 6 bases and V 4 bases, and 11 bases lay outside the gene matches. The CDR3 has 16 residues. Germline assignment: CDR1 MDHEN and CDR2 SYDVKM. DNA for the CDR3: TGTGCCAGCAGTTCCCGGACAGGGTGGTACAGTCAGCCCCAGCATTTT. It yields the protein CASSSRTGWYSQPQHF.

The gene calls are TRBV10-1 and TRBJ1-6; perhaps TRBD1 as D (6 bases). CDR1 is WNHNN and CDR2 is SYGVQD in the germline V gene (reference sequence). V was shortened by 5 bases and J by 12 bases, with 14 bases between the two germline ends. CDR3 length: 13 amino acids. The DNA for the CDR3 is TGCGCCAGCAGTCCGATCCGGACAGAACCCCTCCACTTT. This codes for CASSPIRTEPLHF.

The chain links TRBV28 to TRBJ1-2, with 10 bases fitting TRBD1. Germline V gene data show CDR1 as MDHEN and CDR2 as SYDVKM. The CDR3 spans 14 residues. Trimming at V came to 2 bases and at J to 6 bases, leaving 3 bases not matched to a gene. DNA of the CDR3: TGTGCCAGCAGTTTAGGGGGGACAGGGGATGGCTACACCTTC. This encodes CASSLGGTGDGYTF.

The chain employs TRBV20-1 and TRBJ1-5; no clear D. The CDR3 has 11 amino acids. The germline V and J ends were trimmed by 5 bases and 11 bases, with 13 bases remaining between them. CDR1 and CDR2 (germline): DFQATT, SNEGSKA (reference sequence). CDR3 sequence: CSALTSWTQHF. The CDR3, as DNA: TGCAGTGCTTTGACTAGTTGGACCCAGCATTTT.

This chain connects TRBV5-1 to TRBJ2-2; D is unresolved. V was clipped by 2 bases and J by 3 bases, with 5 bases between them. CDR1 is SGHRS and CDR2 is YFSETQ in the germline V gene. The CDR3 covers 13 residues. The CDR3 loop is CASSFEYTGELFF. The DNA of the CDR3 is TGCGCCAGCAGCTTTGAGTACACCGGGGAGCTGTTTTTT.

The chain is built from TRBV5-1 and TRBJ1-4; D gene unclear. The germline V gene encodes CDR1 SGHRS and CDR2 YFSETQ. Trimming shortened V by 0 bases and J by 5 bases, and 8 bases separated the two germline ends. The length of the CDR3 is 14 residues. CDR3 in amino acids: CASSLVGGNEKLFF. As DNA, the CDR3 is TGCGCCAGCAGCTTGGTAGGCGGAAATGAAAAACTGTTTTTT.